Shown below are 2 T cell receptor beta chains from a single sample sequenced in a study of sequential checkpoint blockade in melanoma. This sample's treatment: randomized to nivolumab then ipilimumab (arm A) or the reverse (arm B). Profiling relied on immunoSEQ multiplex PCR, and the TCRdb table lists in-frame clones only, not all of them. The repertoire holds some 14,000 clones, 70% to 80% seen once, with roughly half in the top ten. The sequenced sample was CD8+ T cells sorted from blood (inferred from file names), obtained from a patient given nivolumab and ipilimumab in sequence. All receptors come from a human patient with melanoma. Some clones in this sample may be carry-over from other donors' samples.

For the CDR3, the DNA is TGCGCCAGCAACCGGACAGAGAGCTACGAGCAGTACTTC. This translates into CASNRTESYEQYF. V usage is TRBV5-1 and J usage is TRBJ2-7; the D gene is possibly TRBD1 (6 bases). Germline-derived CDR1 and CDR2 are SGHRS and YFSETQ. V lost 6 bases, J lost 3 bases, and 13 bases lay in between. This CDR3 contains 13 residues.

The genes are TRBV29-1 and TRBJ2-1, with D maybe TRBD2 (6 bases). Germline assignment: CDR1 SQVTM and CDR2 ANQGSEA. This CDR3 comprises 14 residues. The V end was cut by 7 bases, the J end by 8 bases, with 21 bases between. The CDR3 protein is CSAAAGGGRHEQFF. CDR3 nucleotide sequence: TGCAGCGCCGCCGCCGGGGGAGGTCGGCATGAGCAGTTCTTC.